This TCR beta chain derives from a study of blood T cells in healthy people across ages. Study-level results: Naive and antigen-experienced cells were not separated, limiting conclusive comparison. Diversity was higher, and naive CD4+ cells more numerous, in long-lived donors than in aged donors.

Germline lookup yields CDR1 SGHRS and CDR2 YFSETQ. The CDR3 runs 13 residues. V was pared by 1 base and J by 3 bases, with 7 bases between. Researchers isolated at least 6 million PBMCs per sample. A second PCR of 7 to 11 cycles used a sample-barcoded 5' primer and a J-beta primer mix. A template-switch adaptor containing 12 random nucleotides labeled each cDNA molecule. Each CDR3 protein gets one entry after TCRdb re-called the 5' RACE reads with MiXCR. The sample yields about 570,000 distinct CDR3 sequences, approximately 25% seen once. Turning to this clonotype: Antigen unknown.

The sequenced sample consisted of blood. This chain connects TRBV5-1 to TRBJ2-5; possible D gene TRBD1, 6 bases. This TCR was sampled from a woman aged 70-85 years in good health. CDR3 sequence: CASSLNREETQYF. As DNA, the CDR3 is TGCGCCAGCAGCTTGAACAGGGAAGAGACCCAGTACTTC. The full variable domain, with the rest looked up from reference TRBV5-1 and TRBJ2-5, is KAGVTQTPRYLIKTRGQQVTLSCSPISGHRSVSWYQQTPGQGLQFLFEYFSETQRNKGNFPGRFSGRQFSNSRSEMNVSTLELGDSALYLCASSLNREETQYFGPGTRLLVL.